The 31 T cell receptor beta chains given below trace back to one sample, sequenced in a study of response to subunit inactivated influenza vaccine. TCRdb independently ran MiXCR on the RT-PCR reads; one entry per CDR3 protein. The data hold hundreds of thousands of distinct CDR3 sequences, with about 7.6% observed a single time. Sample: PBMCs from blood, taken roughly 24 months after vaccination. These receptor sequences come from a man aged 50 to 69 who received an inactivated influenza vaccine.

This clonotype showed up many times. The chain joins TRBV9 to TRBJ2-2; D might be TRBD1 or TRBD2, each matching 5 bases. The V end lost 8 bases, the J end lost 6 bases, and 17 bases lay between the germline ends. The germline gives CDR1 SGDLS, CDR2 YYNGEE. The CDR3 runs to 14 residues. In DNA, the CDR3 is TGTGCCAGTCGCCCGGGACGGGTGGCCGGGGAGCTGTTTTTT. Its translation is CASRPGRVAGELFF.

This clonotype was picked up a small number of times. This chain links TRBV6-1 with TRBJ1-5; no definite D call. V was shortened by 10 bases and J by 7 bases, with 20 bases between the two germline ends. The CDR3 totals 14 residues. Per the germline V gene, CDR1 is MNHNS and CDR2 is SASEGT. The CDR3 here is CAISLITAWQPQHF. CDR3 DNA sequence: TGTGCCATCTCTTTGATCACTGCCTGGCAGCCCCAGCATTTT.

The chain uses TRBV29-1 and TRBJ1-4; possible D gene TRBD1, 6 bases. V was clipped by 7 bases and J by 8 bases, with 26 bases between them. The CDR3 covers 16 residues. Per the germline V gene, CDR1 is SQVTM and CDR2 is ANQGSEA. The CDR3 protein is CSAHLWSAGGGEKLFF. CDR3 nucleotide sequence: TGCAGCGCCCATCTCTGGTCCGCAGGAGGGGGGGAAAAACTGTTTTTT. Drawing the rest from reference TRBV29-1 and TRBJ1-4, the complete variable domain is SAVISQKPSRDICQRGTSLTIQCQVDSQVTMMFWYRQQPGQSLTLIATANQGSEATYESGFVIDKFPISRPNLTFSTLTVSNMSPEDSSIYLCSAHLWSAGGGEKLFFGSGTQLSVL.

This rearrangement joins TRBV27 to TRBJ2-7; 7 bases line up with TRBD2. The J segment lost 1 base and the V segment lost 6 bases, leaving 12 bases of the junction unmatched. Germline V gene lookup returns CDR1 MNHEY and CDR2 SMNVEV (reference sequence). The CDR3 covers 16 residues. The CDR3 loop reads CASSHGWSSGSYEQYF. The DNA of the CDR3 is TGTGCCAGCAGCCACGGGTGGTCTAGCGGTTCCTACGAGCAGTACTTC.

This clonotype was seen ten or more times. This sequence joins TRBV7-9 and TRBJ1-2, with TRBD1 matching over 10 bases. CDR1 and CDR2 (germline): SEHNR, FQNEAQ (reference sequence). Trimming took 5 bases from V and 1 from J; bases not matched to a gene: 4. The CDR3 runs 15 residues. CDR3 in DNA: TGTGCCAGCAGCCCTTGGACAGGGGGTAACTATGGCTACACCTTC. It is translated as CASSPWTGGNYGYTF.

This clonotype was observed at least ten times. The V and J genes are TRBV27 and TRBJ2-1; the D gene is possibly TRBD1 (6 bases). The CDR3 is 15 residues long. Between the trimmed V and J ends, which lost 6 bases and 0 bases, there was a span of 12 bases. Germline V lookup: CDR1 MNHEY, CDR2 SMNVEV (reference sequence). In nucleotides, the CDR3 is TGTGCCAGCAGCCCAGGGGTCAGCTCCTACAATGAGCAGTTCTTC. It is translated as CASSPGVSSYNEQFF.

The rearrangement uses TRBV29-1 and TRBJ2-3; 8 bases map to TRBD1. The CDR3 spans 15 residues. V lost 5 bases and J lost 2; bases outside the gene matches: 9. CDR1 and CDR2 from the germline V gene are SQVTM and ANQGSEA. The CDR3 here is CSVTPGQATTDTQYF. CDR3 nucleotides: TGCAGCGTTACGCCGGGACAGGCAACCACAGATACGCAGTATTTT.

This clonotype appeared many times. The V call is TRBV7-9, the J call TRBJ1-1, with TRBD1 matching 7 bases. Germline CDR1 reads SEHNR; CDR2 reads FQNEAQ (reference sequence). V lost 5 bases, J lost 4 bases, and 7 bases stayed unmatched. This CDR3 has 14 residues. CDR3 bases: TGTGCCAGCAGCGGGACAGTTTATTCCACTGAAGCTTTCTTT. It translates to CASSGTVYSTEAFF. Looking up the rest from reference TRBV7-9 and TRBJ1-1 gives the full variable domain: DTGVSQNPRHKITKRGQNVTFRCDPISEHNRLYWYRQTLGQGPEFLTYFQNEAQLEKSRLLSDRFSAERPKGSFSTLEIQRTEQGDSAMYLCASSGTVYSTEAFFGQGTRLTVV.

The rearrangement joins TRBV29-1 to TRBJ1-5; 9 bases align to TRBD1. CDR1 is SQVTM, CDR2 ANQGSEA, per germline. This CDR3 has 15 amino acids. Trimming removed 0 bases from V and 6 bases from J; junction bases left unmatched: 6. The CDR3 DNA sequence: TGCAGCGTTGAAGACGGGGACAGGGCTGGTCAGCCCCAGCATTTT. Translating gives CSVEDGDRAGQPQHF.

This rearrangement joins TRBV6-1 to TRBJ1-5; 8 bases are shared with TRBD1. The CDR3 contains 14 residues. Germline V CDR1 and CDR2: MNHNS, SASEGT. V was pared by 3 bases and J by 5 bases, with 3 bases of the junction left unmatched. CDR3 residues: CASSDQGAHQPQHF. The CDR3, as DNA: TGTGCCAGCAGTGATCAGGGGGCTCATCAGCCCCAGCATTTT.

The chain is built from TRBV9 and TRBJ2-7; D possibly corresponds to TRBD1 (7 bases). The CDR3 has 16 amino acids. V shed 0 bases and J shed 4 bases, with 17 bases lying between them. Germline CDR1 and CDR2: SGDLS and YYNGEE. The CDR3 DNA follows: TGTGCCAGCAGCGTAGCGGCGGGACAGCTACCGTACGAGCAGTACTTC. This codes for CASSVAAGQLPYEQYF.

In its sample, this clonotype was seen a few times. This sequence joins TRBV20-1 and TRBJ2-7, with a weak D call TRBD2 (6 bases). Trimming removed 2 bases from V and 4 bases from J, with 15 bases in between. Germline CDR1 and CDR2: DFQATT and SNEGSKA (reference sequence). The CDR3 spans 14 residues. CDR3 nucleotides: TGCAGTGCTAGAAGGGCCTTGGGAGGATACGAGCAGTACTTC. It is translated as CSARRALGGYEQYF.

This clonotype was recorded at least ten times. This chain uses TRBV4-3 with TRBJ1-1, with D unresolved. Deletions cut 0 bases from V and 5 bases from J, with 13 bases between. Germline V gene sequence: CDR1 LGHNA, CDR2 YSLEER. This CDR3 contains 15 residues. CDR3 loop: CASSQERAVGTEAFF. DNA of the CDR3: TGCGCCAGCAGCCAAGAAAGGGCCGTTGGGACTGAAGCTTTCTTT.

The rearrangement joins TRBV25-1 to TRBJ2-5; tentative D call: TRBD2 (6 bases). V was clipped by 3 bases and J by 4 bases, with 15 bases between them. The germline gives CDR1 MGHDK, CDR2 SYGVNS. The CDR3 loop spans 15 amino acids. This CDR3 is CASSDPAGNTETQYF. The CDR3 DNA sequence: TGTGCCAGCAGTGACCCCGCGGGAAACACAGAGACCCAGTACTTC.

This clonotype was counted a few times. V and J are TRBV20-1 and TRBJ2-7, with D unclear. Germline V gene lookup returns CDR1 DFQATT and CDR2 SNEGSKA (reference sequence). The CDR3 spans 14 residues. The V end was cut by 0 bases, the J end by 5 bases, with 14 bases between. In nucleotides, the CDR3 is TGCAGTGCTAGAGACCCGTTAAGCCCCCACGAGCAGTACTTC. This gives the protein CSARDPLSPHEQYF.

The sample holds a few counts of this clonotype. The chain combines TRBV3-1 with TRBJ1-5; no firm D call. The germline V and J ends were trimmed by 5 bases and 6 bases, with 17 bases remaining between them. The germline gives CDR1 LGHDT, CDR2 YNNKEL (reference sequence). The CDR3 has 15 amino acids. The CDR3 region has the DNA TGTGCCAGCAGCGCCGGACTTGGAGGGATTCAGCCCCAGCATTTT. Protein sequence: CASSAGLGGIQPQHF.

This clonotype was seen only a few times. The chain carries TRBV7-8 and TRBJ2-7; D uncertain. Deletions cut 4 bases from V and 7 bases from J, with 11 bases between. This CDR3 contains 12 residues. Per germline, CDR1 SGHVS and CDR2 FQNEAQ. CDR3 nucleotides: TGTGCCAGCAGCTGGTACTTGGGGGAGCAGTACTTC. Amino acid sequence: CASSWYLGEQYF.

The rearrangement uses TRBV7-2 and TRBJ2-2; D remains unclear. V was clipped by 6 bases and J by 3 bases, with 11 bases between them. This CDR3 contains 14 residues. The germline V gene has CDR1 SGHTA and CDR2 FQGNSA. CDR3 amino acids: CASRWTDHTGELFF. The CDR3 DNA is TGTGCCAGCAGGTGGACGGACCACACCGGGGAGCTGTTTTTT.

The V gene is TRBV20-1, the J gene TRBJ1-3, with 7 nucleotides matching TRBD1. There are 15 residues in the CDR3. CDR1 is DFQATT and CDR2 is SNEGSKA in the germline V gene (reference sequence). V gave up 0 bases and J gave up 0 bases; unmatched junction bases: 2. In nucleotides, the CDR3 is TGCAGTGCTAGAGACAGGGGGAGCTCTGGAAACACCATATATTTT. It translates to CSARDRGSSGNTIYF.

This clonotype was seen a few times. The chain joins TRBV7-9 to TRBJ2-7; no definite D call. Trimming took 2 bases from V and 2 from J, leaving 10 bases between them. Germline V gene data show CDR1 as SEHNR and CDR2 as FQNEAQ (reference sequence). This CDR3 has 14 amino acids. In DNA, the CDR3 is TGTGCCAGCAGCTTACGGGCGGAAGCCTACGAGCAGTACTTC. Protein: CASSLRAEAYEQYF. The full variable domain, its missing parts supplied by reference TRBV7-9 and TRBJ2-7, is DTGVSQNPRHKITKRGQNVTFRCDPISEHNRLYWYRQTLGQGPEFLTYFQNEAQLEKSRLLSDRFSAERPKGSFSTLEIQRTEQGDSAMYLCASSLRAEAYEQYFGPGTRLTVT.

A few counts support this clonotype. The CDR3 region has the DNA TGCAGTGCTAGAGAGGGGACAGGGGGCCTCTACACCTTC. Residues: CSAREGTGGLYTF. The rearrangement uses TRBV20-1 and TRBJ1-2; 12 positions agree with TRBD1. The CDR3 is made up of 13 amino acids. Germline V lookup: CDR1 DFQATT, CDR2 SNEGSKA (reference sequence). With 0 bases clipped from V and 10 bases from J, the junction kept 3 bases outside the gene matches.

There are many counts of this clonotype. V and J are TRBV5-1 and TRBJ1-6; unclear D gene. Germline V CDR1 and CDR2: SGHRS, YFSETQ. The V and J ends lost 7 bases and 8 bases respectively, with 16 bases between them. The CDR3 has 14 amino acids. The CDR3 DNA sequence: TGCGCCAGCCGACCCTTGGCAGACGATTCACCCCTCCACTTT. Translating it yields CASRPLADDSPLHF.

This clonotype has more than one count but fewer than ten. This chain joins TRBV29-1 and TRBJ1-1, with D unclear. V was pared by 2 bases and J by 1 base, with 14 bases between. This CDR3 contains 15 residues. Germline V gene data show CDR1 as SQVTM and CDR2 as ANQGSEA. The CDR3 DNA is TGCAGCGTTGAAAGTCTCGGTAAGGCGAACACTGAAGCTTTCTTT. Translation gives CSVESLGKANTEAFF.

This clonotype was recorded a few times. J is TRBJ1-1 and V is TRBV5-1, with D uncertain. Trimming left V 4 bases short and J 0 bases short, with 10 bases between. The CDR3 is 14 residues long. Per germline, CDR1 SGHRS and CDR2 YFSETQ. CDR3 sequence (DNA): TGCGCCAGCAGCCCCCTACAGATGAACACTGAAGCTTTCTTT. Protein: CASSPLQMNTEAFF.

The chain carries TRBV12-3 or TRBV12-4 and TRBJ2-7; D is possibly TRBD2 (5 bases). This CDR3 is 13 amino acids long. Trimming took 5 bases from V and 7 from J, leaving 15 bases between them. The DNA for the CDR3 is TGTGCCAGCAGTCTGGGCCAGAGGGAGGAGCAGTACTTC. Its protein product is CASSLGQREEQYF.

This clonotype was recorded a few times. V is TRBV15 and J is TRBJ2-3; TRBD2 matches 10 bases. CDR3 length: 15 residues. Per germline, CDR1 LNHNV and CDR2 YYDKDF (reference sequence). Losses at the gene ends were 7 bases for V and 2 bases for J; bases not matched to a gene: 6. CDR3 coding DNA: TGTGCCACCACGGCCAGCGGGAGGGCCACAGATACGCAGTATTTT. It is translated as CATTASGRATDTQYF.

This clonotype appeared a few times. The gene calls are TRBV2 and TRBJ2-1, with a tentative D call TRBD1 (5 bases). Germline CDR1 is SNHLY and CDR2 is FYNNEI. CDR3 length: 13 amino acids. V was pared by 3 bases and J by 8 bases, with 11 bases between. This CDR3 is CASSEGHVHEQFF. The CDR3 DNA reads TGTGCCAGCAGTGAGGGGCACGTCCATGAGCAGTTCTTC.

This clonotype was found a few times. The J gene is TRBJ2-5, the V gene TRBV7-9; 9 nucleotides line up with TRBD1. CDR1 and CDR2 (germline): SEHNR, FQNEAQ (reference sequence). The CDR3 length is 15 residues. J gave up 4 bases and V 2 bases, and 5 bases lay outside the gene matches. CDR3 region: CASSLFSDRGETQYF. The CDR3 DNA sequence: TGTGCCAGCAGCTTATTTTCGGACAGGGGAGAGACCCAGTACTTC.

The chain uses TRBV5-1 and TRBJ2-3, with D tentatively TRBD2 (6 bases). CDR1 and CDR2 from the germline V gene are SGHRS and YFSETQ. The V end was cut by 5 bases, the J end by 2 bases, with 9 bases between. The length of the CDR3 is 13 residues. The CDR3 region is CASREGSTDTQYF. For the CDR3, the DNA is TGCGCCAGCAGGGAGGGGTCCACAGATACGCAGTATTTT.

This clonotype came up many times. The CDR3 DNA is TGCGCCAGCAGGTTGACACCCTTCAACTATGGCTACACCTTC. Protein sequence: CASRLTPFNYGYTF. This rearrangement joins TRBV5-1 to TRBJ1-2; the D is unclear. The CDR3 consists of 14 residues. Trimming pared 5 bases from V and 2 bases from J, leaving 13 bases between. Germline lookup yields CDR1 SGHRS and CDR2 YFSETQ.

This clonotype was picked up many times. This chain uses TRBV10-2 with TRBJ2-3; TRBD2 agrees at 10 bases. CDR3 length: 20 residues. V gave up 0 bases and J gave up 1 base; unmatched junction bases: 13. Germline lookup yields CDR1 WSHSY and CDR2 SAAADI. The CDR3 loop reads CASSESGSAGGPKGTDTQYF. CDR3 sequence (DNA): TGCGCCAGCAGTGAGTCCGGTTCAGCGGGGGGGCCTAAGGGCACAGATACGCAGTATTTT.